Given below is one TCR beta chain in context. Its specificity is not known. This entry comes from a study of PD-L1 blockade in urothelial cancer. About the research overall: Blood underwent analysis 3 weeks (second dose) and 6 weeks after treatment began. T cells were recovered from blood samples at a median of around 130,000.

General study results and limits: Expansion of tumor-associated blood clones at 3 weeks was greater in durable-benefit patients.

The CDR3 runs to 16 residues. Germline V CDR1 and CDR2: MNHNY, SVGAGI (reference sequence). The germline V and J ends were trimmed by 4 bases and 4 bases, with 17 bases remaining between them. Regarding time point: peripheral blood 6 weeks after treatment start. This table comes from immunoSEQ multiplex PCR, and its TCRdb copy is limited to in-frame clones, with some not included. The sample shows fewer than 85,000 clones, 88% of them seen only once. This chain connects TRBV6-6 to TRBJ1-5; tentatively, D is TRBD1 (6 bases). The clonotype originates from a man aged 55-75 years with urothelial cancer. Here the sequenced sample was PBMCs, taken around atezolizumab (anti-PD-L1) treatment. The CDR3 loop reads CASSSTTGRGNQPQHF. The CDR3 bases are TGTGCCAGCAGTTCTACTACAGGGAGGGGGAATCAGCCCCAGCATTTT.